The clone carrying this TCR beta chain was counted at least ten times. Its antigen is unidentified. A far larger clone is just one base off, so this is likely a read error. Profiled with immunoSEQ multiplex PCR; TCRdb holds only in-frame clones, not every one. Of tens of thousands of clones listed, 80% to 90% are singletons. In germline, CDR1 is LGHNA, CDR2 YSLEER. The CDR3 length is 15 residues. This sample is part of a study of T cell responses to AZD1222 COVID-19 vaccine. General study points: Females outnumbered males among donors, who were mostly white British; clonal diversity was possibly underestimated.

The clonotype was recovered from an adult in good health. The sequenced sample was peripheral blood, obtained on day 0 of AZD1222 vaccination. The J gene is TRBJ1-5, the V gene TRBV4-3; TRBD1 might be the D (5 bases). The CDR3: CPSRRDRRSNQPQHF. CDR3 DNA: TGCCCCAGCAGACGGGACCGTCGTAGCAATCAGCCCCAGCATTTT.